The next 8 T cell receptor beta chains were all read from a single sample in a study of Tregs in tolerant kidney transplant recipients. Related graft donors supplied nonmyeloablative bone marrow transplants, and mixed chimerism was transient. This table comes from immunoSEQ multiplex PCR, and its TCRdb copy is limited to in-frame clones, with some not included. The sample contains 95,000 or so clones, 93% of which appear only once. The specimen comprised CD4+ T cells from blood (PBMCs), sampled 12 months after the transplant. These receptors were obtained from a human patient who received a combined kidney and bone marrow transplant. Some of the T cells may derive from the graft donor.

The chain has TRBV4-3 and TRBJ2-3; 16 nucleotides agree with TRBD2. The CDR3 is 18 amino acids. V shed 3 bases and J 4 bases; nucleotides not matched to a gene: 7. Germline CDR1 is LGHNA and CDR2 is YSLEER. CDR3 in DNA: TGCGCCAGCAGCCATCGGGGACTAGCGGGAGGGAGGGCAGATACGCAGTATTTT. Amino acids: CASSHRGLAGGRADTQYF.

V usage is TRBV7-9 and J usage is TRBJ1-1; 7 bases are a match to TRBD1. Germline V CDR1 and CDR2: SEHNR, FQNEAQ (reference sequence). CDR3 length: 13 amino acids. Trimming took 1 base from V and 5 from J; bases not matched to a gene: 1. For the CDR3, the DNA is TGTGCCAGCAGCTTAGTACAGGGGACTGAAGCTTTCTTT. Its translation: CASSLVQGTEAFF.

V is TRBV11-2 and J is TRBJ2-7, with unresolved D. The CDR3 loop spans 15 amino acids. CDR1 and CDR2 from the germline V gene are SGHAT and FQNNGV. V lost 2 bases and J 0 bases, leaving 11 bases between the germline ends. This CDR3 reads CASSLKPGDSYEQYF. CDR3 nucleotides: TGTGCCAGCAGCTTAAAACCGGGTGACTCCTACGAGCAGTACTTC.

CDR3 sequence reads: CASRLSSGNTIYF. The CDR3 nucleotides are TGTGCCAGTAGGTTGAGCTCTGGAAACACCATATATTTT. The V gene is TRBV19, the J gene TRBJ1-3; D not certain. Germline CDR1 LNHDA, CDR2 SQIVND (reference sequence). Trimming cost V 6 bases and J 0 bases, with 6 bases left between them. This CDR3 region has 13 residues.

This clone has a single count. The chain combines TRBV4-3 with TRBJ1-5; 7 nucleotides agree with TRBD1. The CDR3 is 15 residues long. V was pared by 1 base and J by 7 bases, with 7 bases of the junction left unmatched. Germline CDR1 LGHNA, CDR2 YSLEER. The CDR3 loop is CASSQGLRGKQPQHF. CDR3 bases: TGCGCCAGCAGCCAAGGACTCAGGGGGAAACAGCCCCAGCATTTT.

The J gene is TRBJ2-1, the V gene TRBV10-3; TRBD1 agrees at 8 bases. This CDR3 is 15 amino acids long. CDR1 and CDR2 (germline): ENHRY, SYGVKD. The J segment lost 4 bases and the V segment lost 6 bases, leaving 8 bases of the junction unmatched. The CDR3 nucleotides are TGTGCCATCAGGGCGGACAGGGTGACGTACAATGAGCAGTTCTTC. This sequence encodes CAIRADRVTYNEQFF.

This chain uses TRBV6-1 with TRBJ1-2; weak D call: TRBD1 (5 bases). This CDR3 contains 14 residues. Between the trimmed V and J ends, which lost 1 base and 8 bases, there was a span of 14 bases. Germline assignment: CDR1 MNHNS and CDR2 SASEGT. CDR3: CASSEVGMGGGYTF. The CDR3 DNA sequence: TGTGCCAGCAGTGAAGTAGGCATGGGGGGAGGCTACACCTTC.

The chain employs TRBV6-5 and TRBJ2-7; D ambiguous. Trimming removed 2 bases from V and 2 bases from J, with 13 bases in between. Looked up from germline, CDR1 is MNHEY and CDR2 is SVGAGI. This CDR3 spans 15 amino acids. DNA of the CDR3: TGTGCCAGCAGTTACCGCTTAGCCCATACCTACGAGCAGTACTTC. This translates into CASSYRLAHTYEQYF.